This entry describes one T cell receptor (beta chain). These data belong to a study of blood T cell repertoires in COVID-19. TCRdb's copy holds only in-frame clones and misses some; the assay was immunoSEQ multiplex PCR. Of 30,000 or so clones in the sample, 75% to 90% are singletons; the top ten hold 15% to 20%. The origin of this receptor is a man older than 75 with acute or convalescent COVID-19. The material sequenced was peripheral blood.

This CDR3 reads CASSHFSGGQGNSGYTF. The DNA for the CDR3 is TGTGCCAGCAGCCACTTCTCAGGGGGACAGGGGAATTCTGGCTACACCTTC. The chain is built from TRBV3-1 (or the pseudogene TRBV3-2) and TRBJ1-2; 10 positions match TRBD1. The ends lost 3 bases at V and 7 bases at J; junction bases unmatched: 14. Germline V gene lookup returns CDR1 LGHDT and CDR2 YNNKEL (reference sequence). This CDR3 has 17 amino acids.